Listed below are T cell receptor beta chains from one sample, sequenced in a study of Graves' ophthalmopathy and Graves' hyperthyroidism. TCRdb re-analysed the multiplex PCR reads in MiXCR, keeping a single row per CDR3 protein. The sample holds more than 300,000 distinct CDR3 sequences, roughly 15% seen once. The sequenced sample was peripheral blood. The receptors here all came from an adult woman with stable Graves' hyperthyroidism. Both conserved end residues are trimmed from each CDR3.

v_gene	j_gene	CDR3aa
TRBV29-1	TRBJ2-5	SVEEGGVVETQY
TRBV2	TRBJ2-7	ASVGTSGYQYEQY
TRBV20-1	TRBJ1-1	SDRIGPGATTEAF
TRBV5-6	TRBJ1-3	ASSFGTEQENTIY
TRBV5-1	TRBJ2-7	ASSLEGQGPHEQY
TRBV12-3/TRBV12-4	TRBJ1-1	ASRRQNTEAF
TRBV20-1	TRBJ2-2	SAGTGATGELF
TRBV24-1	TRBJ2-2	ATSDQGTPNTGELF
TRBV28	TRBJ1-2	ASSPDGRYGYT
TRBV27	TRBJ2-5	ASSSPQREGLETQY
TRBV7-9	TRBJ1-1	AARQENTEAF
TRBV9	TRBJ1-6	ASSVTGTGGNSPLH
TRBV9	TRBJ2-2	ASSVAMRTGNTGELF